This T cell receptor (beta chain) was documented in a study of regulatory T cells in long-lasting Graves disease. Researchers made TCR beta libraries by using iRepertoire HTBI primers and running Arm-PCR on CDR3 regions. Using its own MiXCR run on the multiplex PCR reads, TCRdb lists one record per CDR3 protein. Of around 450,000 distinct CDR3 sequences in the sample, about 22% were seen once. Many counts were recorded for this clonotype. As to time point: persistent/refractory GD, antithyroid drugs over 5 years with positive TRAb. PBMC-derived RNA was used for the TCR library. Germline V gene data show CDR1 as MDHEN and CDR2 as SYDVKM. The CDR3 is 14 residues long. Trimming removed 3 bases at V and 5 bases at J, with 13 bases between.

The receptor comes from a female donor with Graves disease. This chain links TRBV28 with TRBJ1-1; D not resolved. The sequences come from peripheral blood mononuclear cells (PBMCs), collected when the disease was refractory, from a patient treated with antithyroid drugs. CDR3 bases: TGTGCCAGCAGTTTTATTAAGACTGAGACTGAAGCTTTCTTT. Translated, it gives CASSFIKTETEAFF. Variable domain in full (rest from reference TRBV28 and TRBJ1-1): DVKVTQSSRYLVKRTGEKVFLECVQDMDHENMFWYRQDPGLGLRLIYFSYDVKMKEKGDIPEGYSVSREKKERFSLILESASTNQTSMYLCASSFIKTETEAFFGQGTRLTVV.